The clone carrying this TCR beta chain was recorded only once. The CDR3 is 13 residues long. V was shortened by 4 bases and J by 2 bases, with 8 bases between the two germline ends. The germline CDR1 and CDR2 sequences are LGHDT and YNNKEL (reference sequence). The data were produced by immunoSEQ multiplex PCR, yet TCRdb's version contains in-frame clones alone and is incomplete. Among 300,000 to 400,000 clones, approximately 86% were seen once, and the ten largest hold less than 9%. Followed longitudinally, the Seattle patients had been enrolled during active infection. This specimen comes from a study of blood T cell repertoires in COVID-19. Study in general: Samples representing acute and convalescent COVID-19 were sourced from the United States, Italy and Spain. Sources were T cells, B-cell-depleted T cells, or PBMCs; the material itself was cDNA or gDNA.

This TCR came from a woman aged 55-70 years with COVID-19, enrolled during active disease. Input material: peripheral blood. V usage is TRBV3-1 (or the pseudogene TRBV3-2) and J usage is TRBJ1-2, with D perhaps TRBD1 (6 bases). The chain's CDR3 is CASSPRGNYGYTF. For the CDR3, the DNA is TGTGCCAGCAGCCCCAGGGGAAACTATGGCTACACCTTC.